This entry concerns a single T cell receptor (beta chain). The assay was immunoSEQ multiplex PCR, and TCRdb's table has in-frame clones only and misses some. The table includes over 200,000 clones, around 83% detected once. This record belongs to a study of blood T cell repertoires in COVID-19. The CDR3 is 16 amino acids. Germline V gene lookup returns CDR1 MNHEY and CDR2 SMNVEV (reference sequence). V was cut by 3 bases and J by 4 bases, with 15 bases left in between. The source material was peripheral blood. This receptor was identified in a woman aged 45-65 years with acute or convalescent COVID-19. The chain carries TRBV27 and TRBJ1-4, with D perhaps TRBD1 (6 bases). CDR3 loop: CASSFWGGSVNEKLFF. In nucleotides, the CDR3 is TGTGCCAGCAGTTTTTGGGGGGGCAGCGTTAATGAAAAACTGTTTTTT.